This T cell receptor (beta chain) comes out of a study of OX40 agonist ivuxolimab in advanced cancers. Germline CDR1 LGHNA, CDR2 YNFKEQ. This CDR3 has 15 residues. V was trimmed by 0 bases and J by 1 base, leaving 9 bases between them. Produced via immunoSEQ multiplex PCR; TCRdb's table is partial and in-frame only. There are over 75,000 clones in the sample; around 94% occur only once, and over 2.5% lies in the top ten. The material sequenced was CD4+ or CD8+ T cells sorted from blood, taken in a trial of the OX40 agonist ivuxolimab. The sequence was obtained from an adult with an advanced solid tumor such as melanoma, head and neck, liver or kidney cancer. The chain has TRBV4-2 and TRBJ1-1, with unresolved D. CDR3 protein: CASSQDRWGNTEAFF. DNA of the CDR3: TGTGCCAGCAGCCAAGATCGGTGGGGGAACACTGAAGCTTTCTTT.